This is a list of T cell receptor beta chains from one sample in a study of shared clonotypes between healthy human individuals. Profiling relied on immunoSEQ multiplex PCR, and the TCRdb table lists in-frame clones only, not all of them. The repertoire includes 2 million to 3 million clones, approximately 93% of them detected once, and around 0.37% sits in the top ten. The sample consisted of naive CD4+ T cells from PBMCs. The receptor set was obtained from a man between 18 and 35 years old in good health. Some clones in this sample may be carry-over from other donors' samples. Both conserved end residues are part of each CDR3. D genes are given only for firm matches. Expanded clones are given a class, and other clones once, few, many or no size at all.

clone size	J gene	D gene	V gene	CDR3 protein	CDR3 DNA
once	TRBJ1-1	NA	TRBV5-6	CASSPTPGITEAFF	TGTGCCAGCAGCCCCACCCCGGGGATCACTGAAGCTTTCTTT
NA	TRBJ2-7	NA	TRBV5-1	CASSLYQGWSYEQYF	TGCGCCAGCAGCTTGTACCAGGGTTGGTCCTACGAGCAGTACTTC
NA	TRBJ1-5	NA	TRBV10-3	CAISAQGRESGEPQHF	TGTGCCATCAGCGCCCAAGGGCGGGAAAGCGGGGAGCCCCAGCATTTT
NA	TRBJ2-1	NA	TRBV9	CASSFLATSYNEQFF	TGTGCCAGCAGCTTCCTAGCGACCTCCTACAATGAGCAGTTCTTC
NA	TRBJ1-2	NA	TRBV30	CAWSLPGGWNYGYTF	TGTGCCTGGAGTCTCCCCGGGGGCTGGAACTATGGCTACACCTTC
NA	TRBJ1-1	TRBD1	TRBV5-1	CASSQDRQNTEAFF	TGCGCCAGCAGCCAGGACAGGCAGAACACTGAAGCTTTCTTT
NA	TRBJ1-2	TRBD1	TRBV27	CASSFYRDSPLGYTF	TGTGCCAGCAGTTTCTACCGGGACAGTCCTCTTGGCTACACCTTC
NA	TRBJ2-5	TRBD1	TRBV4-3	CASSQEPGGGEQYF	TGCGCCAGCAGCCAAGAGCCAGGGGGCGGTGAGCAGTACTTC
NA	TRBJ2-7	NA	TRBV5-1	CASSLESGSYEQYF	TGCGCCAGCAGCTTGGAATCAGGATCCTACGAGCAGTACTTC
NA	TRBJ2-1	TRBD1	TRBV14	CASSQIRGRTHEQFF	TGTGCCAGCAGCCAAATCAGGGGGCGCACGCATGAGCAGTTCTTC
NA	TRBJ1-5	NA	TRBV28	CASMGYSNQPQHF	TGTGCCAGCATGGGGTATAGCAATCAGCCCCAGCATTTT
NA	TRBJ2-6	NA	TRBV18	CASSRLSGANVLTF	TGTGCCAGCTCACGCCTGTCCGGGGCCAACGTCCTGACTTTC
NA	TRBJ1-2	NA	TRBV28	CASSPTIRQPNYGYTF	TGTGCCAGCAGTCCAACAATCAGACAACCAAACTATGGCTACACCTTC
NA	TRBJ2-5	NA	TRBV2	CASTPAPLGEETQYF	TGTGCCAGTACTCCGGCTCCTCTGGGGGAAGAGACCCAGTACTTC
NA	TRBJ2-1	TRBD2	TRBV5-1	CASSPTSGRGYNEQFF	TGCGCCAGCAGCCCGACTAGCGGGAGGGGTTACAATGAGCAGTTCTTC
NA	TRBJ2-2	TRBD1	TRBV19	CASSSTGTGRLLLGTGELFF	TGTGCCAGTAGTTCAACCGGGACAGGGCGTTTATTATTGGGCACCGGGGAGCTGTTTTTT
NA	TRBJ1-2	NA	TRBV20-1	CSASAVYGYTF	TGCAGTGCTTCAGCGGTCTATGGCTACACCTTC
NA	TRBJ2-1	NA	TRBV9	CASSVGAGGESWSYNEQFF	TGTGCCAGCAGCGTAGGGGCCGGGGGAGAATCGTGGTCCTACAATGAGCAGTTCTTC
NA	TRBJ2-5	TRBD2	TRBV15	CATSREPSGGETQYF	TGTGCCACCAGCAGAGAGCCTAGCGGGGGAGAGACCCAGTACTTC
NA	TRBJ2-7	NA	TRBV27	CASSSYSRGLGSYEQYF	TGTGCCAGCAGTTCCTACTCCAGGGGACTGGGCTCCTACGAGCAGTACTTC
NA	TRBJ2-2	NA	TRBV6-5	CASSRGRRELFF	TGTGCCAGCAGCCGAGGGAGGCGGGAGCTGTTTTTT
NA	TRBJ2-1	TRBD2	TRBV28	CAVSGRPYNEQFF	TGTGCCGTTAGCGGGAGGCCCTACAATGAGCAGTTCTTC
NA	TRBJ2-2	NA	TRBV4-3	CASSQEVLWGGGTGELFF	TGCGCCAGCAGCCAGGAGGTTCTTTGGGGAGGGGGAACCGGGGAGCTGTTTTTT
NA	TRBJ2-1	TRBD2	TRBV28	CASSVPGLVSYNEQFF	TGTGCCAGCAGTGTACCGGGACTAGTGTCCTACAATGAGCAGTTCTTC
NA	TRBJ2-7	TRBD2	TRBV6-5	CASSTTGLVFEQYF	TGTGCCAGCAGCACAACGGGACTAGTTTTCGAGCAGTACTTC
NA	TRBJ2-3	NA	TRBV29-1	CSVDEGADTQYF	TGCAGCGTTGATGAAGGCGCAGATACGCAGTATTTT
NA	TRBJ2-1	NA	TRBV5-6	CASSLLDSYNEQFF	TGTGCCAGCAGCTTGTTAGACTCCTACAATGAGCAGTTCTTC
NA	TRBJ1-5	TRBD1	TRBV6-1	CATTTGDYSNQPQHF	TGTGCCACTACGACAGGGGACTATAGCAATCAGCCCCAGCATTTT
NA	TRBJ1-2	NA	TRBV2	CASTLAGVYTF	TGTGCCAGCACCCTCGCTGGGGTCTACACCTTC
NA	TRBJ1-2	NA	TRBV28	CASSSPSFGYTF	TGTGCCAGCAGTTCCCCAAGTTTCGGCTACACCTTC
NA	TRBJ2-2	TRBD2	TRBV5-4	CASSAGGSNTGELFF	TGTGCCAGCAGCGCGGGGGGGTCTAACACCGGGGAGCTGTTTTTT
NA	TRBJ2-3	TRBD2	TRBV6-1	CASSEAAGVSIYTQYF	TGTGCCAGCAGTGAAGCGGCGGGGGTCTCCATATATACGCAGTATTTT
NA	TRBJ2-2	TRBD1	TRBV18	CASSPDRGIGELFF	TGTGCCAGCTCACCGGACAGGGGCATCGGGGAGCTGTTTTTT
NA	TRBJ2-3	TRBD2	TRBV25-1	CASSVTRLAGATDTQYF	TGTGCCAGCAGTGTTACCCGACTAGCGGGAGCGACAGATACGCAGTATTTT
NA	TRBJ2-6	TRBD1	TRBV5-1	CASSPFRDRVSGANVLTF	TGCGCCAGCAGCCCCTTCCGGGACAGGGTGTCTGGGGCCAACGTCCTGACTTTC
once	TRBJ2-7	NA	TRBV6-1	CASSERWGFSYEQYF	TGTGCCAGCAGTGAACGATGGGGTTTCTCCTACGAGCAGTACTTC
NA	TRBJ2-7	TRBD2	TRBV5-4	CASSSPSGRAVYEQYF	TGTGCCAGCAGCTCACCTTCCGGGAGGGCCGTCTACGAGCAGTACTTC
NA	TRBJ2-7	TRBD2	TRBV11-3	CASSPQGGSAEQYF	TGTGCCAGCAGCCCCCAGGGAGGGAGCGCAGAGCAGTACTTC
NA	TRBJ2-3	NA	TRBV6-1	CASTEWDPSTDTQYF	TGTGCCAGCACCGAGTGGGACCCCAGCACAGATACGCAGTATTTT
NA	TRBJ2-2	NA	TRBV4-2	CASSRTENTGELFF	TGTGCCAGCAGCCGGACTGAGAACACCGGGGAGCTGTTTTTT